This TCR beta chain is drawn from a study of OX40 agonist ivuxolimab in advanced cancers. The method was immunoSEQ multiplex PCR; TCRdb's version includes in-frame clones alone and lacks a portion of them. The profile covers about 98,000 clones, with around nine tenths appearing a single time and roughly 0.5% taken by the ten largest. In germline, CDR1 is LNHNV, CDR2 YYDKDF (reference sequence). The CDR3 spans 15 residues. Trimming removed 3 bases at V and 2 bases at J, with 14 bases between. This material consisted of CD4+ or CD8+ T cells sorted from blood, taken in a trial of the OX40 agonist ivuxolimab. The origin of this receptor is an adult with an advanced solid tumor such as melanoma, head and neck, liver or kidney cancer. This chain joins TRBV15 and TRBJ2-7; D is perhaps TRBD1 or TRBD2 (5 bases each). The CDR3 region has the DNA TGTGCCACCAGCAGGGGAGACAGCTACGCCTACGAGCAGTACTTC. Amino acids: CATSRGDSYAYEQYF.